This is a list of T cell receptor beta chains from one sample in a study of control samples from healthy donors and cancer patients. Sequencing used immunoSEQ multiplex PCR; TCRdb keeps in-frame clones, though not all of them. The sample includes 120,000 to 150,000 clones, roughly 94% seen only once; the top ten take over 10%. The sequenced sample was blood. Every receptor here comes from a man aged 35 to 55 in good health. Both conserved end residues are part of each CDR3. The D gene is left open where the match is weak. Part of the rows lack a size; the others show once, few, many or a class for expanded clones.

clone_size	v_call	d_call	j_call	cdr3_aa	cdr3_nt
NA	TRBV5-4	NA	TRBJ1-2	CASSLWGEGGYTF	TGTGCCAGCAGCTTATGGGGGGAAGGTGGCTACACCTTC
NA	TRBV9	NA	TRBJ2-7	CASSVAGTLYEQYF	TGTGCCAGCAGCGTAGCCGGGACACTCTACGAGCAGTACTTC
NA	TRBV7-2	NA	TRBJ2-7	CASSFQGRYEQYF	TGTGCCAGCAGCTTTCAGGGGCGATACGAGCAGTACTTC
NA	TRBV11-3	TRBD1	TRBJ1-1	CASSTDREDTEAFF	TGTGCCAGCAGCACAGACAGGGAGGACACTGAAGCTTTCTTT
NA	TRBV5-6	TRBD1	TRBJ1-1	CASSWDRTNTEAFF	TGTGCCAGCAGCTGGGACAGAACGAACACTGAAGCTTTCTTT
NA	TRBV5-1	NA	TRBJ2-2	CASSPSWDTFTGELFF	TGCGCCAGCAGCCCCTCATGGGACACTTTCACCGGGGAGCTGTTTTTT
NA	TRBV14	TRBD1	TRBJ1-1	CASSQRTGSNTEAFF	TGTGCCAGCAGCCAGAGGACAGGTTCTAACACTGAAGCTTTCTTT
NA	TRBV6-2/TRBV6-3	TRBD1	TRBJ1-6	CASSDQEPGTGRNSPLHF	TGTGCCAGCAGTGACCAAGAGCCGGGGACAGGGCGAAATTCACCCCTCCACTTT
NA	TRBV7-9	NA	TRBJ1-2	CASSTGDPNYGYTF	TGTGCCAGCAGCACCGGGGACCCTAACTATGGCTACACCTTC
NA	TRBV7-2	NA	TRBJ2-5	CASSLGAGLASATRTQYF	TGTGCCAGCAGTTTAGGGGCGGGGCTAGCGTCCGCTACACGGACCCAGTACTTC
NA	TRBV7-3	TRBD1	TRBJ2-6	CASSSGTGDSGANVLTF	TGTGCCAGCAGCTCGGGGACAGGCGATTCTGGGGCCAACGTCCTGACTTTC
NA	TRBV11-2	NA	TRBJ2-5	CASSLFGDSERETQYF	TGTGCCAGCAGCTTATTTGGGGACTCAGAAAGGGAGACCCAGTACTTC
once	TRBV20-1	NA	TRBJ1-1	CSASTYTEAFF	TGCAGTGCTTCTACCTACACTGAAGCTTTCTTT
NA	TRBV15	NA	TRBJ1-2	CATSRDQRVFGDGYTF	TGTGCCACCAGCAGAGATCAACGGGTTTTTGGCGATGGCTACACCTTC
NA	TRBV19	TRBD2	TRBJ2-3	CATHGRGRITDTQYF	TGTGCCACCCACGGGAGGGGAAGGATTACAGATACGCAGTATTTT
NA	TRBV28	NA	TRBJ2-7	CASSLEGLYYEQYF	TGTGCCAGCAGTCTAGAGGGACTTTACTACGAGCAGTACTTC
NA	TRBV27	NA	TRBJ1-1	CASSTGWGTEAFF	TGTGCCAGCAGCACCGGGTGGGGCACTGAAGCTTTCTTT
NA	TRBV4-2	NA	TRBJ1-2	CASSPRERGGASDYGYTF	TGTGCCAGCAGCCCTCGGGAGCGGGGGGGGGCTTCTGACTATGGCTACACCTTC
NA	TRBV2	NA	TRBJ1-2	CASSDFRYPEASNYGYTF	TGTGCCAGCAGTGATTTTAGGTACCCGGAGGCTTCTAACTATGGCTACACCTTC
NA	TRBV5-1	TRBD1	TRBJ2-2	CASTDRVSNTGELFF	TGCGCCAGTACCGACAGGGTCAGCAACACCGGGGAGCTGTTTTTT
NA	TRBV6-1	TRBD1	TRBJ1-1	CASSEGTGGTEAFF	TGTGCCAGCAGTGAAGGGACAGGGGGCACTGAAGCTTTCTTT
NA	TRBV9	TRBD1	TRBJ1-2	CASSGQGSYTF	TGTGCCAGCAGCGGACAGGGTTCCTACACCTTC
NA	TRBV9	TRBD1	TRBJ1-1	CASSVGQGAGTEAFF	TGTGCCAGCAGCGTAGGACAGGGGGCTGGCACTGAAGCTTTCTTT
NA	TRBV5-1	TRBD2	TRBJ2-7	CASSLRWSGGAMSSYEQYF	TGCGCCAGCAGCTTGAGGTGGAGCGGGGGTGCCATGAGCTCCTACGAGCAGTACTTC
NA	TRBV7-9	NA	TRBJ1-2	CASSFDWATNYGYTF	TGTGCCAGCAGCTTCGACTGGGCAACTAACTATGGCTACACCTTC
NA	TRBV28	NA	TRBJ1-1	CASIRHRNTEAFF	TGTGCCAGCATCCGGCATCGGAACACTGAAGCTTTCTTT
NA	TRBV18	NA	TRBJ2-2	CASSPVLAGTGELFF	TGTGCCAGCTCACCTGTCCTAGCAGGCACCGGGGAGCTGTTTTTT
NA	TRBV5-1	NA	TRBJ2-1	CASSLATGVTYNEQFF	TGCGCCAGCAGCTTGGCCACGGGAGTCACCTACAATGAGCAGTTCTTC
NA	TRBV9	TRBD1	TRBJ1-4	CASSEDRGEGEKLFF	TGTGCCAGCAGCGAAGACAGGGGAGAAGGTGAAAAACTGTTTTTT
NA	TRBV12-3/TRBV12-4	NA	TRBJ1-2	CASSSTRDGYTF	TGTGCCAGCAGTTCTACCAGGGATGGCTACACCTTC
NA	TRBV7-9	TRBD1	TRBJ1-2	CASSSLDRIDYGYTF	TGTGCCAGCAGCTCCTTGGACAGGATTGACTATGGCTACACCTTC
NA	TRBV7-2	TRBD1	TRBJ2-5	CASSLGDRGSGETQYF	TGTGCCAGCAGCTTGGGGGACAGGGGGTCAGGAGAGACCCAGTACTTC
NA	TRBV7-8	NA	TRBJ1-2	CASSLGRVITGYGYTF	TGTGCCAGCAGCTTAGGCCGAGTAATCACGGGCTATGGCTACACCTTC
medium-sized	TRBV27	TRBD2	TRBJ2-1	CASKRSGTSGYNEQFF	TGTGCCAGTAAGAGATCCGGGACTAGCGGTTACAATGAGCAGTTCTTC
NA	TRBV24-1	NA	TRBJ2-2	CATSGTRDTGELFF	TGTGCCACCAGTGGGACCAGGGACACCGGGGAGCTGTTTTTT
NA	TRBV6-1	NA	TRBJ2-4	CASSEPRQGRGWNIQYF	TGTGCCAGCAGTGAACCTCGACAGGGCCGGGGGTGGAACATTCAGTACTTC
NA	TRBV6-2/TRBV6-3	NA	TRBJ2-1	CASSPWAGAYEQFF	TGTGCCAGCAGTCCGTGGGCGGGGGCCTATGAGCAGTTCTTC
NA	TRBV6-5	NA	TRBJ2-2	CASSDRSTGELFF	TGTGCCAGCTCGGACAGATCCACCGGGGAGCTGTTTTTT
NA	TRBV7-8	NA	TRBJ2-7	CASSLLRISYEQYF	TGTGCCAGCAGCCTATTGAGGATCTCCTACGAGCAGTACTTC
NA	TRBV11-2	NA	TRBJ2-7	CASSSPQAYEQYF	TGTGCCAGCAGCTCCCCCCAGGCCTACGAGCAGTACTTC
NA	TRBV5-1	TRBD1	TRBJ1-1	CASSSDRGLGNTEAFF	TGCGCCAGCAGCTCGGACAGGGGGCTTGGGAACACTGAAGCTTTCTTT
NA	TRBV5-5	TRBD2	TRBJ2-7	CASSSGTSYEQYF	TGTGCCAGCAGTTCCGGGACTAGCTACGAGCAGTACTTC
NA	TRBV5-6	NA	TRBJ1-5	CASSQDTDPYQPQHF	TGTGCCAGCAGCCAAGACACGGACCCTTATCAGCCCCAGCATTTT
NA	TRBV4-1	TRBD2	TRBJ2-1	CASSQSSGGNNEQFF	TGCGCCAGCAGCCAATCCTCGGGGGGAAACAATGAGCAGTTCTTC
NA	TRBV19	TRBD1	TRBJ1-3	CASADLQGAIGNTIYF	TGTGCCAGTGCCGACCTACAGGGGGCTATTGGAAACACCATATATTTT
NA	TRBV27	TRBD1	TRBJ1-1	CASRSTGQDSFF	TGTGCCAGCAGATCGACAGGGCAGGACTCTTTCTTT
NA	TRBV7-2	NA	TRBJ1-6	CASRSTGSSYNSPLHF	TGTGCCAGCAGATCAACAGGGAGCTCCTATAATTCACCCCTCCACTTT
NA	TRBV27	NA	TRBJ2-5	CASVSRNPQETQYF	TGTGCCAGCGTTTCTCGGAACCCCCAAGAGACCCAGTACTTC
NA	TRBV5-8	NA	TRBJ1-6	CASSFVRVSPLHF	TGTGCCAGCAGCTTTGTGAGAGTATCACCCCTCCACTTT
NA	TRBV7-6	TRBD1	TRBJ2-2	CASTKGAANTGELFF	TGTGCCAGCACCAAGGGGGCCGCGAACACCGGGGAGCTGTTTTTT
NA	TRBV6-6	NA	TRBJ1-1	CASSPSAEAFF	TGTGCCAGCAGCCCCTCAGCTGAAGCTTTCTTT
once	TRBV5-1	NA	TRBJ1-1	CASRQGYTTEAFF	TGCGCCAGCAGACAGGGATATACCACTGAAGCTTTCTTT
NA	TRBV19	TRBD2	TRBJ2-1	CASSRWTSGDSYNEQFF	TGTGCCAGTAGTAGATGGACTAGCGGTGACTCCTACAATGAGCAGTTCTTC
NA	TRBV28	TRBD1	TRBJ1-2	CASSFGQGGYGYTF	TGTGCCAGCAGTTTTGGGCAGGGGGGCTATGGCTACACCTTC
NA	TRBV3-1/TRBV3-2	TRBD1	TRBJ1-2	CASTKGDRGLDGYTF	TGTGCCAGCACCAAGGGGGACAGGGGGCTTGATGGCTACACCTTC